A single sample gave rise to the 7 T cell receptor beta chains below, sequenced in a study of CD8 T cells in Susac syndrome. Reverse transcription of roughly 0.5 to 1 ug RNA was carried out with random hexamers. MiXCR was run by TCRdb on the immunoSEQ multiplex PCR reads, yielding one entry per CDR3 protein. The table has about 300,000 distinct CDR3 sequences, about 90% seen once; the top ten hold roughly 0.07%. Material: CD4+ T cells from PBMCs. The receptors stem from a human donor with multiple sclerosis.

In DNA, the CDR3 is TGTGCCAGCAACGCGATAGCGGGAGGGGCCGGGGAGCTGTTTTTT. Encoded protein: CASNAIAGGAGELFF. The chain carries TRBV7-6 and TRBJ2-2; 11 nucleotides line up with TRBD2. The germline gives CDR1 SGHVS, CDR2 FNYEAQ. V lost 7 bases and J lost 6; bases outside the gene matches: 7. The CDR3 has 15 residues.

This chain connects TRBV5-6 to TRBJ2-5; TRBD1 aligns across 7 bases. Losses at the gene ends were 0 bases for V and 5 bases for J; bases not matched to a gene: 10. Germline lookup yields CDR1 SGHDT and CDR2 YYEEEE. This CDR3 has 16 residues. CDR3 protein: CASSLGQGDRLETQYF. Written as DNA, the CDR3 is TGTGCCAGCAGCTTGGGGCAGGGGGATCGGCTGGAGACCCAGTACTTC.

This clonotype has just one count. V gene TRBV2 combines with J gene TRBJ2-5; D unclear. Germline V CDR1 and CDR2: SNHLY, FYNNEI. V was cut by 3 bases and J by 4 bases, with 12 bases left in between. This CDR3 comprises 14 residues. The CDR3: CASSDRIPRETQYF. In nucleotides, the CDR3 is TGTGCCAGCAGTGACAGGATCCCAAGAGAGACCCAGTACTTC.

This rearrangement joins TRBV24-1 to TRBJ2-1; a weak D match, TRBD1 (5 bases). The CDR3 has 16 amino acids. The ends were cut back, 2 bases at V and 0 bases at J, with 10 bases in the middle. The germline CDR1 and CDR2 sequences are KGHDR and SFDVKD. The CDR3, as DNA: TGTGCCACCAGTGATTCCGACAGCCGCTCCTACAATGAGCAGTTCTTC. As protein: CATSDSDSRSYNEQFF.

This chain links TRBV6-2 or TRBV6-3 with TRBJ2-7; the match to TRBD1 covers 11 bases. J was trimmed by 5 bases and V by 6 bases; bases with no gene match: 6. The CDR3 is 14 amino acids. Germline V lookup: CDR1 MNHEY, CDR2 SVGEGT. CDR3 DNA: TGTGCCAGCAGCCAGGACAGGGGGCGGAACGAGCAGTACTTC. Encoded protein: CASSQDRGRNEQYF.

The chain recombines TRBV6-2 or TRBV6-3 with TRBJ2-7, with 12 bases matching TRBD2. Germline V gene sequence: CDR1 MNHEY, CDR2 SVGEGT. The CDR3 is 15 amino acids. The J segment lost 4 bases and the V segment lost 4 bases, leaving 5 bases of the junction unmatched. The chain's CDR3 is CASSSLAGGRYEQYF. The DNA for the CDR3 is TGTGCCAGCAGTTCCCTAGCGGGAGGGAGGTACGAGCAGTACTTC.

The chain recombines TRBV10-3 with TRBJ2-7; D is undetermined. The CDR3 sequence is 15 residues long. The V and J ends lost 2 bases and 3 bases respectively, with 14 bases between them. Per germline, CDR1 ENHRY and CDR2 SYGVKD. CDR3 in DNA: TGTGCCATCAGTGAGGGACGGCTGAGAGGCTACGAGCAGTACTTC. This encodes CAISEGRLRGYEQYF.